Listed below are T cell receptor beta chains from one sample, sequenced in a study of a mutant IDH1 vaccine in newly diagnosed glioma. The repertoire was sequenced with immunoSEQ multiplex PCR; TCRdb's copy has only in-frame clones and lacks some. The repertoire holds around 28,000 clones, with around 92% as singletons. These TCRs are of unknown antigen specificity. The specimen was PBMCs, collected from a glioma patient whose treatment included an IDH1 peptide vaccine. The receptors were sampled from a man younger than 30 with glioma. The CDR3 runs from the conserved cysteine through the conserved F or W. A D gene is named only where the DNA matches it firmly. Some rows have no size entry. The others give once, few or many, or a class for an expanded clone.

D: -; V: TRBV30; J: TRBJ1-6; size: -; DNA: TGTGCCTGGAACGATAATTCACCCCTCCACTTT; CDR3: CAWNDNSPLHF
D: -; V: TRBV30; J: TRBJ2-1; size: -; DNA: TGTGCCTGGGGCGGGACTCCTATCAATGAGCAGTTCTTC; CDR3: CAWGGTPINEQFF
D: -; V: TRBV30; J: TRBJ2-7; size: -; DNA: TGTGCCTGGAGTGGCGGGCTCGGGGACGAGCAGTACTTC; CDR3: CAWSGGLGDEQYF
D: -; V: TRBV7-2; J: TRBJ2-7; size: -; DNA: TGTGCCAGCAGCCCACAGGCCTCCTACGAGCAGTACTTC; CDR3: CASSPQASYEQYF
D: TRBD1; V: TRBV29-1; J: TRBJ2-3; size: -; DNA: TGCAGCGTTGCGGACAGGGGGCGAACAGATACGCAGTATTTT; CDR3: CSVADRGRTDTQYF
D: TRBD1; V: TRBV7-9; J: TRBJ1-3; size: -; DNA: TGTGCCAGCTTCGGTGGACAGGGACTAATTACCTCTGGAAACACCATATATTTT; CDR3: CASFGGQGLITSGNTIYF
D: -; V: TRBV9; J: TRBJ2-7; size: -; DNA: TGTGCCAGCAGCGTAGGGGGCGGAACCTCCTACGAGCAGTACTTC; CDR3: CASSVGGGTSYEQYF
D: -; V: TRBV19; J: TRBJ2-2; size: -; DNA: TGTGCCAGTAGCATCGACCGTCTGGTCCGGGAGCTGTTTTTT; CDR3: CASSIDRLVRELFF
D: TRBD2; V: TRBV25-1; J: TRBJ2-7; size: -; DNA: TGTGCCAGCAGTAGGGAGAGCGGGAGACGGTACGAGCAGTACTTC; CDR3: CASSRESGRRYEQYF
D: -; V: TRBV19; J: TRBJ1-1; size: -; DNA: TGTGCCAGTACCTCCCAACGAGGCACTGAAGCTTTCTTT; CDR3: CASTSQRGTEAFF
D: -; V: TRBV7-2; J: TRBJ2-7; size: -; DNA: TGTGCCAGCAGCTTAAAGATCCACTCCGAGCAGTACTTC; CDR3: CASSLKIHSEQYF
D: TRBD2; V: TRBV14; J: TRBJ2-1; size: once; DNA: TGTGCCAGCAGCCATCTAGCGGAAAGCTCCTACAATGAGCAGTTCTTC; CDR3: CASSHLAESSYNEQFF
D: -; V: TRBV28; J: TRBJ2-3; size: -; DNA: TGTGCCAGCAGTTTCGGGGGCACAGATACGCAGTATTTT; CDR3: CASSFGGTDTQYF
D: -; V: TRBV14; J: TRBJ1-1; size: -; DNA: TGTGCCAGCAGCCTGCAACCTAACACTGAAGCTTTCTTT; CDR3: CASSLQPNTEAFF
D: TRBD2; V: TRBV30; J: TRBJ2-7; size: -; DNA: TGTGCCTGGAGTGTACCGGGACTATCCTACGAGCAGTACTTC; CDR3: CAWSVPGLSYEQYF
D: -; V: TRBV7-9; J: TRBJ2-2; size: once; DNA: TGTGCCAGCAGCTTAGAAGGGCCGGCCGGGGAGCTGTTTTTT; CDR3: CASSLEGPAGELFF
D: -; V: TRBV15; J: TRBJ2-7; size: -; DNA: TGTGCCACCAGCGGAAGGGGCCTTTACGAGCAGTACTTC; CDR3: CATSGRGLYEQYF
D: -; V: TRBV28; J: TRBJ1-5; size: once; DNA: TGTGCCAGCAGTTTATTGGGGGATACTCAGCCCCAGCATTTT; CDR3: CASSLLGDTQPQHF
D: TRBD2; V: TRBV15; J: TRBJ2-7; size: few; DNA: TGTGCCACCAGCCCCCAGCGGGAGACGGTCTACGAGCAGTACTTC; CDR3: CATSPQRETVYEQYF
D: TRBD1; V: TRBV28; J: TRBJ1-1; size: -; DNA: TGTGCCAGCAGTTCAGGGGGCCGAACTGAAGCTTTCTTT; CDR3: CASSSGGRTEAFF
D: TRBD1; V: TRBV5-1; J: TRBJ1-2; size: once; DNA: TGCGCCAGCAGCTTGGATCCAGGGGGCCACTATGGCTACACCTTC; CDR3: CASSLDPGGHYGYTF
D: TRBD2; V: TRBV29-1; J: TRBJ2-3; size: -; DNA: TGCAGCGTTGTTGGGCGGGAGGCAGATACGCAGTATTTT; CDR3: CSVVGREADTQYF
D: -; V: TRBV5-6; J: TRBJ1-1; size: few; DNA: TGTGCCAGCAGCTGGGCAGGCTCCACTGAAGCTTTCTTT; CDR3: CASSWAGSTEAFF
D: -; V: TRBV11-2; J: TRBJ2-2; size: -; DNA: TGTGCCAGCAGCCGAGAGTCGTCCGGGGAGCTGTTTTTT; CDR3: CASSRESSGELFF
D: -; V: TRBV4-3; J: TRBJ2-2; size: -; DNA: TGCGCCAGCAGCCAAGATCAAAGCACCGGGGAGCTGTTTTTT; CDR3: CASSQDQSTGELFF
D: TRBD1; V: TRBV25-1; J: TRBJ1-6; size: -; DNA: TGTGCCAGCAGTGAACGGACAGGGTGGGTCAATTCACCCCTCCACTTT; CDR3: CASSERTGWVNSPLHF
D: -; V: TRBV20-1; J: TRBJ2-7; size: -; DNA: TGCAGTGCTTCCGTAAACGAGCAGTACTTC; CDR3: CSASVNEQYF
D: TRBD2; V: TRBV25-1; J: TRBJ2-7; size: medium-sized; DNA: TGTGCCAGCAGTGATCCTGGGGGGGAGGCACCCTACGAGCAGTACTTC; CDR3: CASSDPGGEAPYEQYF
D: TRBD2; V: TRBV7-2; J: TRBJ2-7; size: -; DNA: TGTGCCAGCAGCTTAGGTCCGGGACTAGCAGCCTACGAGCAGTACTTC; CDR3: CASSLGPGLAAYEQYF
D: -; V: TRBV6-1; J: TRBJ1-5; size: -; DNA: TGTGCCAGCAGCGTGGTAGGGGGGATTCAGCCCCAGCATTTT; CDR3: CASSVVGGIQPQHF
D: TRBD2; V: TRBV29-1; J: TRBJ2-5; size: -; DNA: TGCAGCGTTGTCCCAGCGGGAGTTGGGGAGACCCAGTACTTC; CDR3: CSVVPAGVGETQYF
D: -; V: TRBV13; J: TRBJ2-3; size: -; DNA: TGTGCCAGCAGCTTTAAAAAGGGGTCCCCTAGCACAGATACGCAGTATTTT; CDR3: CASSFKKGSPSTDTQYF
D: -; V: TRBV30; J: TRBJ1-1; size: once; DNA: TGTGCCTGGAGTGTGGGGGGGAACACTGAAGCTTTCTTT; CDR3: CAWSVGGNTEAFF
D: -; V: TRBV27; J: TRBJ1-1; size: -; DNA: TGTGCCAGCAGTTTAGGGGCCGCCAAGGGAACTGAAGCTTTCTTT; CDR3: CASSLGAAKGTEAFF
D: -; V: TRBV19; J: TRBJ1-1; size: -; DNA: TGTGCCAGTAGTATAGGGAGACAGCCAAACACTGAAGCTTTCTTT; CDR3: CASSIGRQPNTEAFF
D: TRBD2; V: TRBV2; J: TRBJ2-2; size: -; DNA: TGTGCCAGCAGTGAAGCGCTTAGCGGGAGGAGCGGGGAGCTGTTTTTT; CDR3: CASSEALSGRSGELFF
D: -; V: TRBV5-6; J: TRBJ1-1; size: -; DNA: TGTGCCAGCACCTCGTCATACGCTGAAGCTTTCTTT; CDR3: CASTSSYAEAFF
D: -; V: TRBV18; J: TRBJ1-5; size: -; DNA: TGTGCCAGCTCACCAGGGCAAAATCAGCCCCAGCATTTT; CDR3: CASSPGQNQPQHF
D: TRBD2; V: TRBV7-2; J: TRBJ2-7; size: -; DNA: TGTGCCAGCAGCTTAGTCGGTAGCGGGAGGTTTAACGAGCAGTACTTC; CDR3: CASSLVGSGRFNEQYF
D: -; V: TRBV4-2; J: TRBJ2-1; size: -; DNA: TGTGCCAGCAGCCAAGACGTACAGGGAAGTCCCAATGAGCAGTTCTTC; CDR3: CASSQDVQGSPNEQFF
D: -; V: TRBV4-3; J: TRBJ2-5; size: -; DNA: TGCGCCAGCAGCCGTAACCTGGGGAAGCAAGAGACCCAGTACTTC; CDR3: CASSRNLGKQETQYF
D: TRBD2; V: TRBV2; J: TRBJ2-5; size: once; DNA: TGTGCCAGCAGCGCGGGAGGGGAAGAGACCCAGTACTTC; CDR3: CASSAGGEETQYF
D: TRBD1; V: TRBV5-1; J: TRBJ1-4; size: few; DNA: TGCGCCAGCAGCTCAGGACAGGGCGGTGAAAAACTGTTTTTT; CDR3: CASSSGQGGEKLFF
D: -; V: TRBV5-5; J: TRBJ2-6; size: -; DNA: TGTGCCAGCAGAACTCGGACTGGGGCCAACGTCCTGACTTTC; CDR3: CASRTRTGANVLTF
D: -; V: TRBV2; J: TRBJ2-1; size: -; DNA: TGTGCCAGCAGGGCGGGGGCGGTCTACAATGAGCAGTTCTTC; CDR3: CASRAGAVYNEQFF